The rows below give T cell receptor beta chains drawn from one sample of a study of T cell responses to AZD1222 COVID-19 vaccine. Clones were read by immunoSEQ multiplex PCR, and TCRdb kept only the in-frame ones, dropping some. The sample includes some 79,000 clones, approximately 83% of them seen just once. Sequenced here: peripheral blood, sampled 28 days after the second AZD1222 dose. Receptors were obtained from an adult who received the AZD1222 COVID-19 vaccine. The CDR3 runs from the conserved cysteine through the conserved F or W. D genes are given only for firm matches. Rows give clone size only sometimes, using once, few, many, or a class for an expanded clone.

D gene	V gene	J gene	clone size	CDR3 DNA	CDR3 protein
TRBD1	TRBV27	TRBJ2-7	.	TGTGCCAGCAGATGGGGACAGGGATCCTACGAGCAGTACTTC	CASRWGQGSYEQYF
.	TRBV29-1	TRBJ1-2	.	TGCAGCGTTCGGGGGGGCACTGGCTACACCTTC	CSVRGGTGYTF
.	TRBV3-1/TRBV3-2	TRBJ1-3	once	TGTGCCAGCAGCACCAGGGAACGACCTGGAAACACCATATATTTT	CASSTRERPGNTIYF
.	TRBV7-2	TRBJ2-1	.	TGTGCCAGCCTGGGGAGTAGTCCGGATGAGCAGTTCTTC	CASLGSSPDEQFF
.	TRBV3-1/TRBV3-2	TRBJ1-3	.	TGTGCCAGCAGCCCCATGACAGTCTCTGGAAACACCATATATTTT	CASSPMTVSGNTIYF
.	TRBV11-1	TRBJ1-6	.	TGTGCCAGCAGCTTAGGGAGGGAGCGCCCCCTCCACTTT	CASSLGRERPLHF
TRBD1	TRBV27	TRBJ2-7	once	TGTGCCAGCAGTTTATCGAAGGGGGACAGGGGTTCATACGAGCAGTACTTC	CASSLSKGDRGSYEQYF
TRBD2	TRBV5-1	TRBJ2-5	.	TGCGCCAGCAGCTCGGGACTAGCGGGAGCACTAGGAGAGACCCAGTACTTC	CASSSGLAGALGETQYF
.	TRBV28	TRBJ2-5	once	TGTGCCAGCAGTTTATCCCTCGGGACGGAGACCCAGTACTTC	CASSLSLGTETQYF
.	TRBV6-1	TRBJ2-5	.	TGTGCCAGCAGTGAAGACTGGGAGGCAGAGACCCAGTACTTC	CASSEDWEAETQYF
.	TRBV24-1	TRBJ2-5	.	TGTGCCACCAGTGGCCTCGGGGGCCAAGAGACCCAGTACTTC	CATSGLGGQETQYF
.	TRBV7-9	TRBJ1-4	once	TGTGCCAGCAGCCCTAGGGGCGAGGCTAATGAAAAACTGTTTTTT	CASSPRGEANEKLFF
.	TRBV7-2	TRBJ2-2	.	TGTGCCAGCAGCGTCTCCGGCACCGGGGAGCTGTTTTTT	CASSVSGTGELFF
.	TRBV15	TRBJ2-1	.	TGTGCCACCAGTTCTGACTTCGATGAGCAGTTCTTC	CATSSDFDEQFF
.	TRBV19	TRBJ2-1	.	TGTGCCAGTAGTCATCTGGGGGGTTCCTACAATGAGCAGTTCTTC	CASSHLGGSYNEQFF
.	TRBV5-8	TRBJ1-1	.	TGTGCCAGCAGGTTCGCAGAGAACACTGAAGCTTTCTTT	CASRFAENTEAFF
.	TRBV10-3	TRBJ2-5	.	TGTGCCATCAGTGCCGACAGTCGGCAGGAAGAGACCCAGTACTTC	CAISADSRQEETQYF
.	TRBV7-9	TRBJ1-6	.	TGTGCCAGCAGCTTACTCGGGGGCAAAGGATCACCCCTCCACTTT	CASSLLGGKGSPLHF
.	TRBV4-3	TRBJ1-5	.	TGCGCCAGCAGCCAAGACATCAATCAGCCCCAGCATTTT	CASSQDINQPQHF
TRBD1	TRBV5-3	TRBJ2-7	.	TGTGCCAGAAGCACAACGACAGGGGGACTCTACGAGCAGTACTTC	CARSTTTGGLYEQYF
TRBD1	TRBV4-2	TRBJ1-1	.	TGTGCCAGCAGCCGTGGGACAGGGGGGTTGAACACTGAAGCTTTCTTT	CASSRGTGGLNTEAFF
TRBD2	TRBV4-1	TRBJ2-1	.	TGCGCCAGCAGCCCGACTAGCGGTCGTTACAATGAGCAGTTCTTC	CASSPTSGRYNEQFF
.	TRBV28	TRBJ1-5	.	TGTGCCAGCAGTTTAAACGTCGGGGTTAGCAATCAGCCCCAGCATTTT	CASSLNVGVSNQPQHF
.	TRBV10-3	TRBJ2-7	.	TGTGCCACCGGGGGCAGGGGCCCCTACGAGCAGTACTTC	CATGGRGPYEQYF
TRBD2	TRBV5-1	TRBJ2-1	once	TGCGCCAGCAGATTGGCAGGGGTGGCGGGAGGGTCGTACAATGAGCAGTTCTTC	CASRLAGVAGGSYNEQFF
.	TRBV10-2	TRBJ2-1	.	TGCGCCAGCAGAAAACAGGACAATGAGCAGTTCTTC	CASRKQDNEQFF
.	TRBV30	TRBJ1-5	.	TGTGCCTGGAGTGCCAGAGACAGGCTAATTAGCAATCAGCCCCAGCATTTT	CAWSARDRLISNQPQHF
TRBD1	TRBV11-2	TRBJ2-1	.	TGTGCCAGCAGCTACGGGACAGGGGACGGCAATGAGCAGTTCTTC	CASSYGTGDGNEQFF
TRBD1	TRBV7-9	TRBJ1-5	.	TGTGCCAGCAGCTTGGACAGGGCTAGCAATCAGCCCCAGCATTTT	CASSLDRASNQPQHF
.	TRBV19	TRBJ1-1	.	TGTGCCAGTAGTATCCCCTTCGGAGCTTTCTTT	CASSIPFGAFF
TRBD1	TRBV5-1	TRBJ2-5	.	TGCGCCAGCAGCCCAGGGACAGGGAGGGAGACCCAGTACTTC	CASSPGTGRETQYF
.	TRBV18	TRBJ1-1	once	TGTGCCAGCTCAAAGGGCACTGAAGCTTTCTTT	CASSKGTEAFF
.	TRBV5-1	TRBJ1-3	few	TGCGCCAGCAGCTTGGAATCGGGGGCTGGATCTGGAAACACCATATATTTT	CASSLESGAGSGNTIYF
.	TRBV10-3	TRBJ2-7	.	TGTGCCATCAGTGCACAGGGCTACGAGCAGTACTTC	CAISAQGYEQYF
.	TRBV6-5	TRBJ1-1	.	TGTGCCAGCAGCCCAATGGTGGGGGCATGGACTGAAGCTTTCTTT	CASSPMVGAWTEAFF
TRBD2	TRBV28	TRBJ2-1	.	TGTGCCAGCAGTTTAAGCGGGAGGGCCGATGAGCAGTTCTTC	CASSLSGRADEQFF
.	TRBV21-1	TRBJ2-7	.	TGTGCCAGCAGCAAACTTGAACTAGCGGGGGGTGGAGAGCAGTACTTC	CASSKLELAGGGEQYF
TRBD1	TRBV5-1	TRBJ2-3	.	TGCGCCAGCAGCGGACGGACAGGGGGTTCAGATACGCAGTATTTT	CASSGRTGGSDTQYF
.	TRBV19	TRBJ2-7	.	TGTGCCAGTAGTAATGGGGGAGCGGGCTACGAGCAGTACTTC	CASSNGGAGYEQYF
TRBD1	TRBV7-7	TRBJ2-3	.	TGTGCCAGCAGCTTAGGGGACAGGACCACAGATACGCAGTATTTT	CASSLGDRTTDTQYF
.	TRBV15	TRBJ1-5	.	TGTGCCACCGGTAGATTTTATAGCAATCAGCCCCAGCATTTT	CATGRFYSNQPQHF
TRBD2	TRBV7-3	TRBJ2-2	.	TGTGCCAGCAGCTTAATAGGGGCACTAGCGGGAGGGCCGGGGGAGCTGTTTTTT	CASSLIGALAGGPGELFF
TRBD1	TRBV19	TRBJ2-7	few	TGTGCCAGTAGTATAGCGCAGGGGGCCTACGAGCAGTACTTC	CASSIAQGAYEQYF
TRBD2	TRBV15	TRBJ2-7	.	TGTGCCACCAGCAGAGATGAGCTAGCGGGAGGGTACGAGCAGTACTTC	CATSRDELAGGYEQYF
.	TRBV3-1/TRBV3-2	TRBJ1-6	.	TGTGCCAGCAGGGAACAGGGACACCGGCAGGGTTCACCCCTCCACTTT	CASREQGHRQGSPLHF
.	TRBV6-2/TRBV6-3	TRBJ2-7	.	TGTGCCAGCAGTTCCTCACCTCCGGATCCCTACGAGCAGTACTTC	CASSSSPPDPYEQYF
TRBD1	TRBV7-2	TRBJ1-2	once	TGTGCCAGCAGCTCCTCGAGGGGGACAGATGGCTACACCTTC	CASSSSRGTDGYTF
TRBD2	TRBV4-1	TRBJ2-1	.	TGCGCCAGCAGCGATTTAGCGGGGGGCTCCTACAATGAGCAGTTCTTC	CASSDLAGGSYNEQFF
TRBD1	TRBV2	TRBJ2-2	.	TGTGCCAGCAGTCTACGAGGACAGGGGGCCGTCGGGGAGCTGTTTTTT	CASSLRGQGAVGELFF
TRBD1	TRBV29-1	TRBJ2-1	.	TGCAGCGTTGACCCAGGACAGGGTCCTCGAAATGAGCAGTTCTTC	CSVDPGQGPRNEQFF
TRBD1	TRBV7-2	TRBJ2-7	.	TGTGCCAGCAGCCAGACACAGGGGGGCAGCTACGAGCAGTACTTC	CASSQTQGGSYEQYF
.	TRBV6-5	TRBJ2-2	.	TGTGCCAGCATGGGGGGGCCGAACACCGGGGAGCTGTTTTTT	CASMGGPNTGELFF
.	TRBV7-9	TRBJ2-3	.	TGTGCCAGCAGCTTAGTACTGACTCCCACAGATACGCAGTATTTT	CASSLVLTPTDTQYF
.	TRBV28	TRBJ2-2	.	TGTGCCAGCAGTTTTCTTACCGGGGAGCTGTTTTTT	CASSFLTGELFF
.	TRBV5-1	TRBJ1-2	.	TGCGCCAGCAGCTTGGATACATTTTATGGCTACACCTTC	CASSLDTFYGYTF